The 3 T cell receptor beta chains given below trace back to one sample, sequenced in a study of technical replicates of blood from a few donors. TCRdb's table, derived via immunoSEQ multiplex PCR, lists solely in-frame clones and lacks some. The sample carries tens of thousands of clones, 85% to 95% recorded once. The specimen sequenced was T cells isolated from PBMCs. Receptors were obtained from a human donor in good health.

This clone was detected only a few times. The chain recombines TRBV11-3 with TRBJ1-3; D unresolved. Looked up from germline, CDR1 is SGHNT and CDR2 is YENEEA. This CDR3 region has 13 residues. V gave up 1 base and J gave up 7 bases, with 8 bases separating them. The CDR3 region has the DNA TGTGCCAGCAGCTTAGGAATTCAGAACACCATATATTTT. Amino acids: CASSLGIQNTIYF. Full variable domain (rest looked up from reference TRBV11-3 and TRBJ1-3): EAGVVQSPRYKIIEKKQPVAFWCNPISGHNTLYWYLQNLGQGPELLIRYENEEAVDDSQLPKDRFSAERLKGVDSTLKIQPAELGDSAVYLCASSLGIQNTIYFGEGSWLTVV.

The CDR3 sequence is CASSSPALGLAGVNTGELFF. CDR3 nucleotides: TGTGCCAGCAGTTCCCCCGCCCTTGGACTAGCGGGAGTTAACACCGGGGAGCTGTTTTTT. The chain couples TRBV28 to TRBJ2-2, with 13 positions matching TRBD2. V lost 4 bases and J lost 2; bases outside the gene matches: 13. This CDR3 spans 20 amino acids. Germline V gene lookup returns CDR1 MDHEN and CDR2 SYDVKM.

DNA of the CDR3: TGCAGCGTTGAAGGCAGGATGGCCTACGAGCAGTACTTC. Protein product: CSVEGRMAYEQYF. J is TRBJ2-7 and V is TRBV29-1; D remains ambiguous. V lost 1 base to trimming and J lost 2 bases, with 9 bases between them. The CDR3 is 13 amino acids. Germline V gene data show CDR1 as SQVTM and CDR2 as ANQGSEA.